This T cell receptor beta chain derives from a study of blood T cell repertoires in COVID-19. Study as a whole: Sources were T cells, B-cell-depleted T cells, or PBMCs; the material itself was cDNA or gDNA.

In germline, CDR1 is MNHEY, CDR2 SVGAGI. This CDR3 spans 13 amino acids. V lost 7 bases and J lost 4, with 13 bases in between. The table came from immunoSEQ multiplex PCR; TCRdb's copy has only in-frame clones and leaves some out. The sample yields around 190,000 clones, approximately 91% seen once. It was during active infection that Seattle patients were enrolled and then longitudinally followed. Sequencing was done on a sample of peripheral blood. This rearrangement joins TRBV6-5 to TRBJ1-1; D ambiguous. The clonotype comes from a man over 45 with COVID-19, enrolled during active disease. The CDR3 protein is CASTEWEGTEAFF. The CDR3 coding sequence is TGTGCCAGCACCGAATGGGAGGGCACTGAAGCTTTCTTT.